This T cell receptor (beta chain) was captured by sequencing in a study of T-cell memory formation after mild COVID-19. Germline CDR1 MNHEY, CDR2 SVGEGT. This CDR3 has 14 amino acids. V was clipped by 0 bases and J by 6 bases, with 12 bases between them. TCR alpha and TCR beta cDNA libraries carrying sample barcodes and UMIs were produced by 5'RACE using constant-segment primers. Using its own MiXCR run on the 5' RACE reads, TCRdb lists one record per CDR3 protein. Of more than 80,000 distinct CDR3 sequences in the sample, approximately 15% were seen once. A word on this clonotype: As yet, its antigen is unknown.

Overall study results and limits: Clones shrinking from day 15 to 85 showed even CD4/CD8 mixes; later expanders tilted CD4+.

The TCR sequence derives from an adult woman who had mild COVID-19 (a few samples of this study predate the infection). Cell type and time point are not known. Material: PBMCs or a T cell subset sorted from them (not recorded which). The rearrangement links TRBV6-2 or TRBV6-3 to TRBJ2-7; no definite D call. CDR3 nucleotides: TGTGCCAGCAGTTACTCTCATACAGCGACCGAGCAGTACTTC. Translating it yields CASSYSHTATEQYF.